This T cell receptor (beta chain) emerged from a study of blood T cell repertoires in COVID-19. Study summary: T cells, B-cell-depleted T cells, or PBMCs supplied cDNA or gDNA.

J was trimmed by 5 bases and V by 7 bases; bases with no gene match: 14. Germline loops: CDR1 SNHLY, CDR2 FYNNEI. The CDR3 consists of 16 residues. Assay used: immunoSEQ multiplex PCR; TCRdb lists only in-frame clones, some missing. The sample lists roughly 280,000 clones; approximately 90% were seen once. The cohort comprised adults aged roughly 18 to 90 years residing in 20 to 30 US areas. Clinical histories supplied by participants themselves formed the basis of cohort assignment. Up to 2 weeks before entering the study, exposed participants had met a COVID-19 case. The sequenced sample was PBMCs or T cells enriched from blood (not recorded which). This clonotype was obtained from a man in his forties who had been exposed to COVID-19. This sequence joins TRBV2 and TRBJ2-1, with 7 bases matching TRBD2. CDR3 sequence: CASTKRWAGEDNEQFF. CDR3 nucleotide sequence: TGTGCCAGCACAAAGAGGTGGGCGGGAGAGGACAATGAGCAGTTCTTC.